This T cell receptor (beta chain) was retrieved from a study of cytomegalovirus exposure and HLA in healthy donors. Amplification used 60 Vbeta primers and 13 Jbeta primers. Only in-frame clones appear in the TCRdb table, and some are missing; sequencing was by immunoSEQ multiplex PCR. The sample shows some 200,000 clones, 9.5% of them seen only once. Between the trimmed V and J ends, which lost 10 bases and 2 bases, there was a span of 12 bases. This CDR3 has 13 amino acids. The germline CDR1 and CDR2 sequences are SNHLY and FYNNEI. The table lists this clone with a few counts. Sequencing was performed on PBMCs. This TCR came from a woman in her thirties in good health and CMV-seropositive. The V call is TRBV2, the J call TRBJ2-1; a weak D match, TRBD1 (5 bases). CDR3 amino acids: CATPDSAYNEQFF. CDR3 DNA sequence: TGTGCCACCCCAGACAGCGCCTACAATGAGCAGTTCTTC.